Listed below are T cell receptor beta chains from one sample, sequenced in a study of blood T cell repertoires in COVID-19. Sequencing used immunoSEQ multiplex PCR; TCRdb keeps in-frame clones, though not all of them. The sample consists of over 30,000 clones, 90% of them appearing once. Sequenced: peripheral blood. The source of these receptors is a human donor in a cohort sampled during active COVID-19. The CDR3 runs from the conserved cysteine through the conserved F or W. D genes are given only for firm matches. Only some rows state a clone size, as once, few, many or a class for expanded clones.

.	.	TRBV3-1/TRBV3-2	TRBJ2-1	TGTGCCAGCAGCCAATCTGGACTCCACAATGAGCAGTTCTTC	CASSQSGLHNEQFF
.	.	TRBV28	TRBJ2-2	TGTGCCAGCAGTTTCTGGCGGGATAGTACCGGGGAGCTGTTTTTT	CASSFWRDSTGELFF
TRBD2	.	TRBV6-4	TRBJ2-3	TGTGCCAGCAGTCATGGGACTAGCGGAGACACAGATACGCAGTATTTT	CASSHGTSGDTDTQYF
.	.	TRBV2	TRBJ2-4	TGTGCCACCCCGTGGACTAAATCAAACATTCAGTACTTC	CATPWTKSNIQYF
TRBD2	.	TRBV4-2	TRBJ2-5	TGTGCCAGCAGCGAAAGGGGAGTAGCGGGAGGGGGGATACAAGAGACCCAGTACTTC	CASSERGVAGGGIQETQYF
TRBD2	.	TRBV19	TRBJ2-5	TGTGCCAGTAGCCCAAACATAGGGACTAGCGGGAGAGAGACCCAGTACTTC	CASSPNIGTSGRETQYF
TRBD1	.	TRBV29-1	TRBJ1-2	TGCAGCGTTGATCAGGGGGACTATGGCTACACCTTC	CSVDQGDYGYTF
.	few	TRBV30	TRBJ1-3	TGTGCCTGGAGTGACAGGGATGACACCATATATTTT	CAWSDRDDTIYF
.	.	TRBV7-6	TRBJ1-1	TGTGCCAGCAGCTTCGAGGTAGGGAACACTGAAGCTTTCTTT	CASSFEVGNTEAFF
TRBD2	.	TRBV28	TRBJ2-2	TGTGCCAGCAGGCCCGGGACTAGAGACACCGGGGAGCTGTTTTTT	CASRPGTRDTGELFF
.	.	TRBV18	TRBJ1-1	TGTGCCAGCTCAGAATTCTCAGGGGCTGAAGCTTTCTTT	CASSEFSGAEAFF
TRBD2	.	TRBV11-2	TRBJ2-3	TGTGCCAGCAGCTTTTCGCCTAGCGGGGGGAGGGCAGATACGCAGTATTTT	CASSFSPSGGRADTQYF
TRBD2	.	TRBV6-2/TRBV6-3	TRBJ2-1	TGTGCCAGCAGTTTAGCGGGAGGTGGCTATGAGCAGTTCTTC	CASSLAGGGYEQFF
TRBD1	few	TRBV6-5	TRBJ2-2	TGTGCCAGCAGTTACGGGACAGGGGAGACCGGGGAGCTGTTTTTT	CASSYGTGETGELFF
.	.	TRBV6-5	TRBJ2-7	TGTGCCAGCAGTTACCTCGGACAGTTCTACGAGCAGTACTTC	CASSYLGQFYEQYF
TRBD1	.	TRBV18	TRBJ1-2	TGTGCCAGCTCACTAATGGACAGGGTGGATGGCTACACCTTC	CASSLMDRVDGYTF
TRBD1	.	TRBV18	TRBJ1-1	TGTGCCAGCTCACCACAGGGGGCCAGGGGAAAAACTGAAGCTTTCTTT	CASSPQGARGKTEAFF
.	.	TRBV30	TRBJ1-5	TGTGCCTGGAGTGAGGGAGGAAATCAGCCCCAGCATTTT	CAWSEGGNQPQHF
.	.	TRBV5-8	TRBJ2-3	TGTGCCAGCAGCGTCGGGACAATTAGCACAGATACGCAGTATTTT	CASSVGTISTDTQYF
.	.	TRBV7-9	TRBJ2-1	TGTGCCAGCAGCTCCACTTCGAGCAGGGTTCGGAACAATGAGCAGTTCTTC	CASSSTSSRVRNNEQFF
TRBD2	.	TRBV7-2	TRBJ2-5	TGTGCCAGCAGCTTAGTGGGGACTAGCGGGATAGAGACCCAGTACTTC	CASSLVGTSGIETQYF
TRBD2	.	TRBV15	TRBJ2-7	TGTGCCACCAGCAGAGTAGGCGGCGGCGGGAGCTACGAGCAGTACTTC	CATSRVGGGGSYEQYF
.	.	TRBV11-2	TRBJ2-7	TGTGCCAGCAGCCAACTGCCCCGGGCAGGGGGGCCCTACGAGCAGTACTTC	CASSQLPRAGGPYEQYF
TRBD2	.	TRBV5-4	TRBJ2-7	TGTGCCAGCAGGGCAGCGGGAGGGCCCTACGAGCAGTACTTC	CASRAAGGPYEQYF
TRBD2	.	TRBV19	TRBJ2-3	TGTGCCAGTAGTATCGAGCTAGCGGGAGCAGATACGCAGTATTTT	CASSIELAGADTQYF
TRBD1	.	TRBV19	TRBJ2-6	TGTGCCAGTAGTATCCCCCGGACAGGCCCTGGGGCCAACGTCCTGACTTTC	CASSIPRTGPGANVLTF
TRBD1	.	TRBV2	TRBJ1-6	TGTGCCAGCAGTCTTCCGACAGGGAATAATTCACCCCTCCACTTT	CASSLPTGNNSPLHF
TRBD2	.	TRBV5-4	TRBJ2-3	TGTGCCAGCAGCCGAGGACTAGCGGGAGCAACAGATACGCAGTATTTT	CASSRGLAGATDTQYF
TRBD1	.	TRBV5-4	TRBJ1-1	TGTGCCAGCAGGATACAGGGGTTCACTGAAGCTTTCTTT	CASRIQGFTEAFF
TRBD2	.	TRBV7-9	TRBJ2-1	TGTGCCAGCACCCCGGGAAGGGGGACTAGCCCATACAATGAGCAGTTCTTC	CASTPGRGTSPYNEQFF
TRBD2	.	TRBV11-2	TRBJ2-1	TGTGCCAGCAGCTCCAGACTAGCGACAAATTACAATGAGCAGTTCTTC	CASSSRLATNYNEQFF
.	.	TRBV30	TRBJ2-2	TGTGCCTGGACAGCGACCAGGGGCGGGGAGCTGTTTTTT	CAWTATRGGELFF
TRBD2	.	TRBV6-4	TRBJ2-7	TGTGCCAGCAGTGCCTTCCCGGGAGGTTCCTACGAGCAGTACTTC	CASSAFPGGSYEQYF
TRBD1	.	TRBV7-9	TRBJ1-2	TGTGCCAGCAGCTCCAATACCGGGACAGGGGGTGCAGGCTACACCTTC	CASSSNTGTGGAGYTF
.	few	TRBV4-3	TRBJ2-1	TGCGCCAGCAGCCAAATACTAGATTGGGGATACAATGAGCAGTTCTTC	CASSQILDWGYNEQFF
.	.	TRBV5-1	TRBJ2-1	TGCGCCAGCAGCTTGCCCAGGGGGAGGCGCTCCTACAATGAGCAGTTCTTC	CASSLPRGRRSYNEQFF
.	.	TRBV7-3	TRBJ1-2	TGTGCCAGCAGCTTAACTGTGACTGCCTATGGCTACACCTTC	CASSLTVTAYGYTF
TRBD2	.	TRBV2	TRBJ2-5	TGTGCCAGCGGTGGGACTAGCGGGAGCCCCCAAGAGACCCAGTACTTC	CASGGTSGSPQETQYF
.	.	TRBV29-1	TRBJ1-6	TGCAGCGTTAGTGACAGCAAAAATTCACCCCTCCACTTT	CSVSDSKNSPLHF
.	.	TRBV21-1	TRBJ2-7	TGTGCCAGCAGCAAAGAGGGATCCAGACAGGTCTACTCCTACGAGCAGTACTTC	CASSKEGSRQVYSYEQYF
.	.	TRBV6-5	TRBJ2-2	TGTGCCAGCAGTTACTCGAAACACAACACCGGGGAGCTGTTTTTT	CASSYSKHNTGELFF
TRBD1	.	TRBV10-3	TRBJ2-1	TGTGCCATCAGCCCGGGACAGGGTCATAGCGGACACTACAATGAGCAGTTCTTC	CAISPGQGHSGHYNEQFF
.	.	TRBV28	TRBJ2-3	TGTGCCAGCAGTTTTCCACCACAGGGCACAGATACGCAGTATTTT	CASSFPPQGTDTQYF
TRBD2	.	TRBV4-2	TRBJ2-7	TGTGCCAGCAGCCAAGATAGTGGGACTAGCGGTTCCTACGAGCAGTACTTC	CASSQDSGTSGSYEQYF
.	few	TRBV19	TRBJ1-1	TGTGCCAGTAGTGACTTGAACACTGAAGCTTTCTTT	CASSDLNTEAFF
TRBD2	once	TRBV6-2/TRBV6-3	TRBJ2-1	TGTGCCAGCAGTTACCGACTAGCGGGAGAGGGCAATGAGCAGTTCTTC	CASSYRLAGEGNEQFF
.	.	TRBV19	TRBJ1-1	TGTGCCAGTAGTAGCCTTCTCACACTGAACACTGAAGCTTTCTTT	CASSSLLTLNTEAFF
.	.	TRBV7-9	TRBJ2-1	TGTGCCAGCAGCTTAAGGGGGTTGTTCTCCTACAATGAGCAGTTCTTC	CASSLRGLFSYNEQFF
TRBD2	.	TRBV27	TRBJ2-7	TGTGCCAGCAGTTCGAGTGAGCGGGATCTCGAGCAGTACTTC	CASSSSERDLEQYF
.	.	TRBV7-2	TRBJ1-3	TGTGCCAGCAGCTTACTGGGCTCCGGAAACACCATATATTTT	CASSLLGSGNTIYF